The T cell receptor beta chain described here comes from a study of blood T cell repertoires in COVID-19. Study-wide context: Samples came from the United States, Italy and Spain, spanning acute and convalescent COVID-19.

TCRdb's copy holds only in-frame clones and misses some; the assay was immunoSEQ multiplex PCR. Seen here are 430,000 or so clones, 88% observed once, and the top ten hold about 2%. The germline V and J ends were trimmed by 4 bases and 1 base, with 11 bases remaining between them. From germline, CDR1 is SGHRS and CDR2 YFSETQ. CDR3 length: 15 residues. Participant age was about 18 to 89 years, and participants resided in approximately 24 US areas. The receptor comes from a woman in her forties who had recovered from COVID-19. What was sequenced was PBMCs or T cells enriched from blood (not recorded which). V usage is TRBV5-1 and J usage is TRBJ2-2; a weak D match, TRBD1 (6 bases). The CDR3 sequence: CASSTSGQNTGELFF. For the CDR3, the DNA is TGCGCCAGCAGCACCTCGGGACAGAACACCGGGGAGCTGTTTTTT.